This T cell receptor beta chain derives from a study of cytomegalovirus exposure and HLA in healthy donors. Study information: It was reported in a later analysis that the same platform had been used for the 100 to 150 validation repertoires as for the 550 to 700 first-cohort repertoires.

Trimming took off 3 bases at V and 1 base at J, with 9 bases between the two ends. Looked up from germline, CDR1 is MNHNY and CDR2 is SVGAGI (reference sequence). The CDR3 contains 14 residues. Worth noting for this clone: Its antigen is not known.

General study findings and limits: A few chains tied to CMV proved CMV antigen-specific in vitro. It was reportedly the case that the classifier diagnosed cytomegalovirus status with high specificity and sensitivity.

The donors were members of the validation cohort comprising about 130 subjects, separate from the approximately 700-subject first cohort. Measured with immunoSEQ multiplex PCR; TCRdb has only the in-frame clones, and not every one. The sample has 200,000 to 250,000 clones, around four fifths seen once. Sequenced input: PBMCs. The rearrangement joins TRBV6-6 to TRBJ1-1; D gene uncertain. The TCR was taken from a woman between 18 and 29 years old in good health and CMV-seronegative. The CDR3 DNA is TGTGCCAGCAGTTATCAGTTTCAGAACACTGAAGCTTTCTTT. Translation: CASSYQFQNTEAFF.